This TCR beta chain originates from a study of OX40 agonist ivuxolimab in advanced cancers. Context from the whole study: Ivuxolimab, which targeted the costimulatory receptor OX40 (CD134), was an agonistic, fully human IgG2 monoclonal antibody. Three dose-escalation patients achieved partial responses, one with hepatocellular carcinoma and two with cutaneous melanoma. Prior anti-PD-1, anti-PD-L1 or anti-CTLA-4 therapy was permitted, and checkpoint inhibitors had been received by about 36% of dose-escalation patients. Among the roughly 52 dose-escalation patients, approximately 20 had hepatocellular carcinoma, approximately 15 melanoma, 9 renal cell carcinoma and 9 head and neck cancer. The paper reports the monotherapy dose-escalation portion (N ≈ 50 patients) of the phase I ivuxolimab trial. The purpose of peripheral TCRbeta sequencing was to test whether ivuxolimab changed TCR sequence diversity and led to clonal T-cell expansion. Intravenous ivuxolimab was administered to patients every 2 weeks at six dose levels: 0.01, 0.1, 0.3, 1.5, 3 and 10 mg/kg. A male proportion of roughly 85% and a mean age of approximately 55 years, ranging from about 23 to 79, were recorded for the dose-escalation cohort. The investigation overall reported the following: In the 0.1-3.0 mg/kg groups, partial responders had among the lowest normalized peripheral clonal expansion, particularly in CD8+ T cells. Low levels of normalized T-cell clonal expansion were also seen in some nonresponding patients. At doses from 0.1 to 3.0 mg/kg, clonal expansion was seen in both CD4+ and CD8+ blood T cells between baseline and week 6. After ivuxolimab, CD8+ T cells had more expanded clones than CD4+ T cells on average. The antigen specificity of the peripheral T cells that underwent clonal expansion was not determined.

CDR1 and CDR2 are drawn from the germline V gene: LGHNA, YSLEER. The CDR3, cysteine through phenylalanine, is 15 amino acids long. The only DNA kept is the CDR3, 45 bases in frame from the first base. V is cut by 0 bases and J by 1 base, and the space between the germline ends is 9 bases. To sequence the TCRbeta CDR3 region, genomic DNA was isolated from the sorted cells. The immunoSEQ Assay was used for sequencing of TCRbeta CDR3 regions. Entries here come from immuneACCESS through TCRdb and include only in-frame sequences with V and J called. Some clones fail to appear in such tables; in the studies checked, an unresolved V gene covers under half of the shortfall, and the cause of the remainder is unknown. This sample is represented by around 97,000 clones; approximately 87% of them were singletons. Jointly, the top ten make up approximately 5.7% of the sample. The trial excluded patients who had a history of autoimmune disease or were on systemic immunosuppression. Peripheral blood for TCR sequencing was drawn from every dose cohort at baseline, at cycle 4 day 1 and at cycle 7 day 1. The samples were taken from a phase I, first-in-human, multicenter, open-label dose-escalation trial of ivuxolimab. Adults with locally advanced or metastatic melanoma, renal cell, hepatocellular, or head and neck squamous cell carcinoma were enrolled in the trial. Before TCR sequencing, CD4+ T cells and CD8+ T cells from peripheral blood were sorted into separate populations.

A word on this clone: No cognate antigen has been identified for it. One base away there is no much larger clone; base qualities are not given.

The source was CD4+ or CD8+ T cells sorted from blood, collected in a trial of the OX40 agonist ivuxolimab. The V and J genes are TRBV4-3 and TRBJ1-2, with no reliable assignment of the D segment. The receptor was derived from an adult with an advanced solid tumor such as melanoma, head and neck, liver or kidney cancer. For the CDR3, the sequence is CASSQDRGFNYGYTF. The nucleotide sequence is TGCGCCAGCAGCCAAGATCGCGGGTTTAACTATGGCTACACCTTC.